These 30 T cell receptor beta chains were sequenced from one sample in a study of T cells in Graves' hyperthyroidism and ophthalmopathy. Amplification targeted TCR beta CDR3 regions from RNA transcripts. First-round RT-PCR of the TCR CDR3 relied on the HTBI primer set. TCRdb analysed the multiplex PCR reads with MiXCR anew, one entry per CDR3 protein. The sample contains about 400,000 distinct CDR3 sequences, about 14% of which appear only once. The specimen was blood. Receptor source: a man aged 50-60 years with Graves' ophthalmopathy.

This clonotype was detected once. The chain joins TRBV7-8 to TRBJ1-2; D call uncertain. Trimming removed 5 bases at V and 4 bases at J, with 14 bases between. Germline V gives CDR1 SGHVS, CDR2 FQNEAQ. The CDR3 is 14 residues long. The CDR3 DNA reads TGTGCCAGCAGCGTACTGGACGGCCGCTATGGCTACACCTTC. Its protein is CASSVLDGRYGYTF.

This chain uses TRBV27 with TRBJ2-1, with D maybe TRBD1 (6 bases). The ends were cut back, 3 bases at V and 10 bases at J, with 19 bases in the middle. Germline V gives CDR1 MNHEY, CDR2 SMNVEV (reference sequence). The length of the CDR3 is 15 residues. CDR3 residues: CASSFTRGPLFEQFF. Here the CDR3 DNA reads TGTGCCAGCAGTTTCACCAGGGGTCCCTTATTCGAGCAGTTCTTC.

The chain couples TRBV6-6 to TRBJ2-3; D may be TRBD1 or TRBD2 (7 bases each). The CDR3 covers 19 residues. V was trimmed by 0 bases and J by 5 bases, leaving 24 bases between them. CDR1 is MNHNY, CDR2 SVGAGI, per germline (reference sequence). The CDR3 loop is CASSYSREGASMGKDTQYF. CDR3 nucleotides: TGTGCCAGCAGTTACTCGAGGGAGGGGGCTAGTATGGGGAAAGATACGCAGTATTTT.

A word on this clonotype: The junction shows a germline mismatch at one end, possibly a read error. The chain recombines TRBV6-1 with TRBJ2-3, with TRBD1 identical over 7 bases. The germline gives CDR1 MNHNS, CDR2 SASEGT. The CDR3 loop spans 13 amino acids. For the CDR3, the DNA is TGTGCCAGCAGGAGACAGGGAACAGATACGCAGTGTTTT. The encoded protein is CASRRQGTDTQCF.

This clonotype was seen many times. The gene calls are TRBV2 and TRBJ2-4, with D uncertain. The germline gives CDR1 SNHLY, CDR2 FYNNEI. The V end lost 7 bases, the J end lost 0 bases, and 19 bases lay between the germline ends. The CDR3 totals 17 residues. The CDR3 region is CASTESRGVLAKNIQYF. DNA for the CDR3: TGTGCCAGCACCGAGTCCCGTGGCGTACTAGCCAAAAACATTCAGTACTTC.

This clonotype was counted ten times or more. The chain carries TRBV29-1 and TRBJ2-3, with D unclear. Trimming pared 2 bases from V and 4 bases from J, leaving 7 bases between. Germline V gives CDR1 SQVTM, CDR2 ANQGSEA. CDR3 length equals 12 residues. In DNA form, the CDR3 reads TGCAGCGTTGAATATCTCTCAGATACGCAGTATTTT. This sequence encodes CSVEYLSDTQYF.

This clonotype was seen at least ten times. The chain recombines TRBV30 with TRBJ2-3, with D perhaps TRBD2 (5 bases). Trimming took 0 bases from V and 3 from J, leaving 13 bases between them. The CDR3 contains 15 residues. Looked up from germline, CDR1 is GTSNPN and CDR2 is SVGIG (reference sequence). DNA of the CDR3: TGTGCCTGGAGTGTACGTGGGAGTCGGACAGATACGCAGTATTTT. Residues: CAWSVRGSRTDTQYF.

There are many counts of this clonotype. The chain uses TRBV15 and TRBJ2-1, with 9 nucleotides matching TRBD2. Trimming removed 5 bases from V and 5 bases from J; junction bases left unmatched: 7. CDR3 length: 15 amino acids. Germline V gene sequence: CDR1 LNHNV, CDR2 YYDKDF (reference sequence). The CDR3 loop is CATSVTTSGNNEQFF. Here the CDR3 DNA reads TGTGCCACCAGCGTGACGACTAGCGGTAACAATGAGCAGTTCTTC.

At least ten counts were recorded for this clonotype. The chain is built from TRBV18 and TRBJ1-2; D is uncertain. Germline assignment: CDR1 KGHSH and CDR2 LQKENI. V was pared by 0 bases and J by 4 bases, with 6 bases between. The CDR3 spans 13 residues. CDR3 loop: CASSPPMVYGYTF. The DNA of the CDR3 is TGTGCCAGCTCACCACCGATGGTCTATGGCTACACCTTC.

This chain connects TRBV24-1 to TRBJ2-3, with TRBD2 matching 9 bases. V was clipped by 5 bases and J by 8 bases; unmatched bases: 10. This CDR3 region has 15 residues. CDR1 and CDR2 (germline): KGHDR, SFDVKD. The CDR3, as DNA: TGTGCCACCAGTGGTGCCGGGACTAGCAAGGCTACGCAGTATTTT. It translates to CATSGAGTSKATQYF.

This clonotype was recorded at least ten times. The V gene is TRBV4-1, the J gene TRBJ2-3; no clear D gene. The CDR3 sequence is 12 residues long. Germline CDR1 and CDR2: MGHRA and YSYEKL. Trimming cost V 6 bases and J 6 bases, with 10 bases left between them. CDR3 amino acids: CASSALGDTQYF. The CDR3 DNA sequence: TGCGCCAGCAGTGCCTTAGGTGATACGCAGTATTTT.

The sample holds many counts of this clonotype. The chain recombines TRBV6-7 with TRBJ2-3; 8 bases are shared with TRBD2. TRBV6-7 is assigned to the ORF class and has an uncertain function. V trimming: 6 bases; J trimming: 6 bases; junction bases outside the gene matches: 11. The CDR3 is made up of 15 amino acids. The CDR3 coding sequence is TGTGCCAGCAGGCCCCGCAGCGGGAGACAGGATACGCAGTATTTT. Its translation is CASRPRSGRQDTQYF.

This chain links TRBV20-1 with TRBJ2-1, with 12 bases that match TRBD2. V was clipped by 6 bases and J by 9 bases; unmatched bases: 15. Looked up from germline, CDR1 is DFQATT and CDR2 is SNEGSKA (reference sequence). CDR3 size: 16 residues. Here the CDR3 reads CSAPKTSGSFAFEQFF. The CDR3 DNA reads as TGCAGTGCCCCTAAGACTAGCGGGAGTTTTGCTTTTGAGCAGTTCTTC.

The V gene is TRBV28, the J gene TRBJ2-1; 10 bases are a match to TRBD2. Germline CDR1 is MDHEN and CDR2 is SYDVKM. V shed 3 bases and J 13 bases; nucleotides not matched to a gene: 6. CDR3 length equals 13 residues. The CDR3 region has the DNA TGTGCCAGCAGTTTCTTTCAGCGGGAGGGACAGTTCTTC. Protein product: CASSFFQREGQFF.

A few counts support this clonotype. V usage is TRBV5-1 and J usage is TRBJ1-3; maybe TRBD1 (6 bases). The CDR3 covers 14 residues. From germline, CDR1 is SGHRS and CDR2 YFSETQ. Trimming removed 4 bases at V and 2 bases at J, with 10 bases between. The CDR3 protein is CASSIGGAGNTIYF. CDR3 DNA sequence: TGCGCCAGCAGCATAGGGGGGGCTGGAAACACCATATATTTT. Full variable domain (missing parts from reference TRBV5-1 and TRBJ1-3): KAGVTQTPRYLIKTRGQQVTLSCSPISGHRSVSWYQQTPGQGLQFLFEYFSETQRNKGNFPGRFSGRQFSNSRSEMNVSTLELGDSALYLCASSIGGAGNTIYFGEGSWLTVV.

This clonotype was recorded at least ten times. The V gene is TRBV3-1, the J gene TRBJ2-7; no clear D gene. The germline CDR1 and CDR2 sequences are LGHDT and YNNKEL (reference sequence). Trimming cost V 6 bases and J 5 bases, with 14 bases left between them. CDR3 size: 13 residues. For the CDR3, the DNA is TGTGCCAGCAGGTCTCCTGTGGGTGACGAGCAGTACTTC. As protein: CASRSPVGDEQYF.

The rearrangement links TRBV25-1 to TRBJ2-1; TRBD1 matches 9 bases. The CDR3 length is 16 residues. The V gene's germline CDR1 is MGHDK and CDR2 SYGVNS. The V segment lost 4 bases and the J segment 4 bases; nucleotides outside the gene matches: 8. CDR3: CASSVNPGQGYNEQFF. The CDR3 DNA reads TGTGCCAGCAGTGTAAACCCGGGACAGGGTTACAATGAGCAGTTCTTC.

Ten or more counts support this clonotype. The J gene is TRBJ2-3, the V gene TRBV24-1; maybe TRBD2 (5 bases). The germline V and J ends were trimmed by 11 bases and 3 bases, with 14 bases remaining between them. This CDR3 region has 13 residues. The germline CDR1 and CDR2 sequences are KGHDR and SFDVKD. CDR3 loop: CAMSRGQTDTQYF. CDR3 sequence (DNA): TGTGCCATGAGCCGAGGGCAGACAGATACGCAGTATTTT.

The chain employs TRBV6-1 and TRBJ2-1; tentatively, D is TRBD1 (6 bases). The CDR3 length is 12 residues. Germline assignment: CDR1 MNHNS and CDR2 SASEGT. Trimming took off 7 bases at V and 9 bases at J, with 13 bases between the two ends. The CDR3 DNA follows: TGTGCCAGCACACAGGGTGATGGTGAGCAGTTCTTC. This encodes CASTQGDGEQFF.

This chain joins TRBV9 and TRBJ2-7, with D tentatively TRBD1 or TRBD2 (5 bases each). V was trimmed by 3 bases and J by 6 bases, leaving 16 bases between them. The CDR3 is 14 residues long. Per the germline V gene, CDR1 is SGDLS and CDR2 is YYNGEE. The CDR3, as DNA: TGTGCCAGCAGCGGGGGGACGGCCCGTATCGAGCAGTACTTC. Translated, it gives CASSGGTARIEQYF.

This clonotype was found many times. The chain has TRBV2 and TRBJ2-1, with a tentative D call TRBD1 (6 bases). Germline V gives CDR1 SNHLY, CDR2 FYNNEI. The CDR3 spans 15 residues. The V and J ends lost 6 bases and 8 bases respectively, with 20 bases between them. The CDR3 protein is CASREQGVRRYEQFF. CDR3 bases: TGTGCCAGCAGAGAACAGGGAGTGCGTAGGTATGAGCAGTTCTTC.

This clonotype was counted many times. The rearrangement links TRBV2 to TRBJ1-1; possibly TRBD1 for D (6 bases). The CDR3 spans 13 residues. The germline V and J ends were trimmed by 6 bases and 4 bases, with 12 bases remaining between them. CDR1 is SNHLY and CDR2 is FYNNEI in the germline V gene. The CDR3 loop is CASRTGFGTEAFF. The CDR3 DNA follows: TGTGCCAGCAGAACAGGGTTCGGCACTGAAGCTTTCTTT.

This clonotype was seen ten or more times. CDR3 nucleotide sequence: TGCAGTGGGCGTGGTAGGACTGAAGCTTTCTTT. This encodes CSGRGRTEAFF. This sequence joins TRBV20-1 and TRBJ1-1; D unclear. The CDR3 consists of 11 residues. Germline CDR1 and CDR2: DFQATT and SNEGSKA (reference sequence). Trimming stripped 7 bases from V and 5 bases from J, with 11 bases between.

The CDR3 DNA sequence: TGTGCCAGCAGATTAGGACTAGCGGACACCGGGGAGCTGTTTTTT. Translating gives CASRLGLADTGELFF. The chain combines TRBV5-4 with TRBJ2-2; 10 bases line up with TRBD2. The CDR3 has 15 amino acids. Germline V gene sequence: CDR1 SGHNT, CDR2 YYREEE (reference sequence). J gave up 3 bases and V 5 bases, and 4 bases lay outside the gene matches.

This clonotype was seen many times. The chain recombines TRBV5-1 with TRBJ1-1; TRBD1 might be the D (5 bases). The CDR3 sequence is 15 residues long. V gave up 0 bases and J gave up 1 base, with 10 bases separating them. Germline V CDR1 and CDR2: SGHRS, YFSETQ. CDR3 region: CASSLELGPNTEAFF. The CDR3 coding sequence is TGCGCCAGCAGCTTGGAACTGGGACCGAACACTGAAGCTTTCTTT.

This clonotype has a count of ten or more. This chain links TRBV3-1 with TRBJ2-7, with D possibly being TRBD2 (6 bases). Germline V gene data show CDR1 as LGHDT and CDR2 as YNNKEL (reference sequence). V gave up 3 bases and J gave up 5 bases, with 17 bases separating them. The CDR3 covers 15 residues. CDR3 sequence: CASSQSGGWSDEQYF. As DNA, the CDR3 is TGTGCCAGCAGCCAGAGTGGGGGGTGGTCCGACGAGCAGTACTTC.

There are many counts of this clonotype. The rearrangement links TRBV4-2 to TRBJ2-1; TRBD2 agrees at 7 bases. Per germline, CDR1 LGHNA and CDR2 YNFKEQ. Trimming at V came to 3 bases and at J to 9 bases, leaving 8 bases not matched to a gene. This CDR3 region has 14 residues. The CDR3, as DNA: TGTGCCAGCAGCCAGGTCTCGGGGAGGGCTGAGCAGTTCTTC. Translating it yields CASSQVSGRAEQFF.

CDR3 nucleotide sequence: TGTGCCATCAGAGGTACCGCCCCCGACAATGAGCAGTTCTTC. Encoded protein: CAIRGTAPDNEQFF. J is TRBJ2-1 and V is TRBV10-3; D gene ambiguous. Trimming cost V 6 bases and J 5 bases, with 14 bases left between them. The CDR3 is 14 amino acids. CDR1 ENHRY and CDR2 SYGVKD come from the germline V gene.

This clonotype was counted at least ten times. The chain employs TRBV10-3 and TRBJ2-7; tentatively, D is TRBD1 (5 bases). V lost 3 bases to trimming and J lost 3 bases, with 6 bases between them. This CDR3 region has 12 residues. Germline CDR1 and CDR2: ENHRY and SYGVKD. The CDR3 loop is CAISDQGYEQYF. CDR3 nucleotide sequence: TGTGCCATCAGTGACCAGGGCTACGAGCAGTACTTC.

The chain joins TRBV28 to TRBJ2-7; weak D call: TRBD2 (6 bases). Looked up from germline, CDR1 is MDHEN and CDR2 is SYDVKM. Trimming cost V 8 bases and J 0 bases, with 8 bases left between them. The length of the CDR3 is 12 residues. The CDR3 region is CASGGISYEQYF. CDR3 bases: TGTGCCAGCGGCGGGATCTCCTACGAGCAGTACTTC.